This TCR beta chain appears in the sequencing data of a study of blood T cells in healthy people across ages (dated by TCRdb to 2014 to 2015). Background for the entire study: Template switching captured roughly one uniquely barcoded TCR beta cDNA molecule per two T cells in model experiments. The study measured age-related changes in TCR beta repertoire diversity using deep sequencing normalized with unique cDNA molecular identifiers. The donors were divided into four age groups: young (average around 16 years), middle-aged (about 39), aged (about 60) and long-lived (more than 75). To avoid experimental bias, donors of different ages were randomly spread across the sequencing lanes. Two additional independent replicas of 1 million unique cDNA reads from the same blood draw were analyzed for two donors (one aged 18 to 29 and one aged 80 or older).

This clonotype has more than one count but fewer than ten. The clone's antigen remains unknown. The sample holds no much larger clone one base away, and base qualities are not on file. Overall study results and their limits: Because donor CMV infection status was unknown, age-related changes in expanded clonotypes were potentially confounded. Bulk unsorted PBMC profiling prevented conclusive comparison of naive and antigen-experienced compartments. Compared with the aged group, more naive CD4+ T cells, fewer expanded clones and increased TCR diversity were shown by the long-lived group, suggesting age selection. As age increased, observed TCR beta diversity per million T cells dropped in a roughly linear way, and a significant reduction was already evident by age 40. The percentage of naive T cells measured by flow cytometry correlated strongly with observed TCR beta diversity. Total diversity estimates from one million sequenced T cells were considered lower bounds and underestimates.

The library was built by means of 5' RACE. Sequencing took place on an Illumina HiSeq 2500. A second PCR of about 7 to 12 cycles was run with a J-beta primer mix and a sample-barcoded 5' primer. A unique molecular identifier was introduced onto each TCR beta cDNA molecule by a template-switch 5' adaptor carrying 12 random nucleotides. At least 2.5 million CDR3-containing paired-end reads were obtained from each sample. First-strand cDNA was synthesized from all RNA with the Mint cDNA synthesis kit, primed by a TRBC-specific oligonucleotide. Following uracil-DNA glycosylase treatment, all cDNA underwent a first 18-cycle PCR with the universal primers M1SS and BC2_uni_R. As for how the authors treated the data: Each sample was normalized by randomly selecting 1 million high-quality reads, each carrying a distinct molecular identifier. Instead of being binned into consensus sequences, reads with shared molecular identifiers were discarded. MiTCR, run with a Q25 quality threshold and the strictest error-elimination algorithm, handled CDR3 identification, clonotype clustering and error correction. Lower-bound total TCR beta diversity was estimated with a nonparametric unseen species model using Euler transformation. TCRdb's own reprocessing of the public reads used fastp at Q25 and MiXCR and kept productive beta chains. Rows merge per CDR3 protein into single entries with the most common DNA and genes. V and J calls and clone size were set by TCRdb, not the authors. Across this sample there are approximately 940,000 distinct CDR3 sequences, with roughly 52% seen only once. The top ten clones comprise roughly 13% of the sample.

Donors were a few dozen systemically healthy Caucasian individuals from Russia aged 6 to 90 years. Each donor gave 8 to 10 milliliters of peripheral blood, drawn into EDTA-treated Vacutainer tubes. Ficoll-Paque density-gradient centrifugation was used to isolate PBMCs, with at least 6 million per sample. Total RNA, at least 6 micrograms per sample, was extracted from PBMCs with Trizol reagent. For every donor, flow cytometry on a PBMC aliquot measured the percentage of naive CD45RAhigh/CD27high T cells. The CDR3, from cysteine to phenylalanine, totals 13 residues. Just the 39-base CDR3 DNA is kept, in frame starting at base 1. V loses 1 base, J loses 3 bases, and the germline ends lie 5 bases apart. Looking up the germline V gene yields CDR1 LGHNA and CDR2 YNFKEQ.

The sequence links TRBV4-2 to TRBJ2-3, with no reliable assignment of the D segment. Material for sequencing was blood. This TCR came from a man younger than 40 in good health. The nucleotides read TGTGCCAGCAGCCAAGGGGATACAGATACGCAGTATTTT. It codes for CASSQGDTDTQYF.